One and the same sample provided the 5 T cell receptor beta chains below, sequenced in a study of blood T cell repertoires in COVID-19. The data were produced by immunoSEQ multiplex PCR, yet TCRdb's version contains in-frame clones alone and is incomplete. The table includes approximately 270,000 clones, roughly 88% detected once. Sequencing used peripheral blood. The receptor set was obtained from a woman aged 70-85 years with acute or convalescent COVID-19.

V and J are TRBV9 and TRBJ1-3; a possible D gene is TRBD1 (5 bases). The CDR3 length is 16 residues. Trimming took off 4 bases at V and 2 bases at J, with 16 bases between the two ends. Germline CDR1 is SGDLS and CDR2 is YYNGEE. CDR3 sequence reads: CASSPLGGAPGNTIYF. CDR3 nucleotide sequence: TGTGCCAGCAGCCCCCTGGGAGGGGCCCCTGGAAACACCATATATTTT. Full variable domain (missing parts from reference TRBV9 and TRBJ1-3): DSGVTQTPKHLITATGQRVTLRCSPRSGDLSVYWYQQSLDQGLQFLIQYYNGEERAKGNILERFSAQQFPDLHSELNLSSLELGDSALYFCASSPLGGAPGNTIYFGEGSWLTVV.

The chain employs TRBV7-2 and TRBJ1-1, with D unresolved. Germline V CDR1 and CDR2: SGHTA, FQGNSA. Trimming pared 1 base from V and 0 bases from J, leaving 6 bases between. The CDR3 is made up of 14 amino acids. The CDR3 sequence is CASSLGQLNTEAFF. The CDR3 nucleotides read TGTGCCAGCAGCTTAGGGCAGTTGAACACTGAAGCTTTCTTT.

This chain connects TRBV2 to TRBJ2-6, with TRBD1 matching 9 bases. CDR3 length: 18 amino acids. Germline V gene data show CDR1 as SNHLY and CDR2 as FYNNEI. Trimming cost V 3 bases and J 3 bases; bases outside gene matches: 9. The CDR3 DNA follows: TGTGCCAGCAGTGAGAGGGGACAGGGTACGAATGGGGCCAACGTCCTGACTTTC. Translated, it gives CASSERGQGTNGANVLTF.

This clone is a singleton in its sample. The rearrangement uses TRBV18 and TRBJ1-5; 8 nucleotides agree with TRBD1. This CDR3 spans 15 amino acids. Germline V CDR1 and CDR2: KGHSH, LQKENI. V lost 4 bases and J lost 3; bases outside the gene matches: 5. CDR3 nucleotide sequence: TGTGCCAGCTCACAGGGGACAGGAAACAATCAGCCCCAGCATTTT. Protein product: CASSQGTGNNQPQHF.

CDR3 in DNA: TGTGCCAGCAAGGTCGCGGTTGAAGCTTTCTTT. Amino acid sequence: CASKVAVEAFF. The gene calls are TRBV2 and TRBJ1-1; D gene ambiguous. The CDR3 has 11 amino acids. Between the trimmed V and J ends, which lost 7 bases and 7 bases, there was a span of 10 bases. Germline V gives CDR1 SNHLY, CDR2 FYNNEI. The entire variable domain, with the rest obtained from reference TRBV2 and TRBJ1-1, is as follows: EPEVTQTPSHQVTQMGQEVILRCVPISNHLYFYWYRQILGQKVEFLVSFYNNEISEKSEIFDDQFSVERPDGSNFTLKIRSTKLEDSAMYFCASKVAVEAFFGQGTRLTVV.